The clone carrying this T cell receptor beta chain is a singleton in its sample. The sample contains more than one DNA sequence encoding this CDR3. This specimen belongs to a study of blood T cell repertoires in COVID-19. Study-wide background: The samples span acute and convalescent COVID-19 from the United States, Italy and Spain. Nucleic acid was either cDNA or gDNA, and it came from T cells, B-cell-depleted T cells, or PBMCs.

The CDR3 totals 13 residues. V dropped 0 bases and J dropped 7 bases, with 7 bases sitting between them. CDR1 and CDR2 (germline): LGHNA, YSLEER. Per the authors' pipeline: Reference gene primer amplification gave nucleated cell count estimates. Assay used: immunoSEQ multiplex PCR; TCRdb lists only in-frame clones, some missing. The V and J calls and clone size come from that table; D and trimming were worked out from the DNA. The sample has 150,000 to 200,000 clones; about 85% are singletons. This chain connects TRBV4-3 to TRBJ1-5; perhaps TRBD1 as D (5 bases). The sequence came from a human donor with acute or convalescent COVID-19. The donor label of this sample is uncertain. Sequencing was carried out using peripheral blood. The CDR3 loop is CASSQDRGQPQHF. CDR3 coding DNA: TGCGCCAGCAGCCAAGATCGGGGGCAGCCCCAGCATTTT.